This TCR beta chain came from a study of metastatic and nonmetastatic thyroid tumors. Study background: Malignant and benign thyroid patients had repertoires compared in peripheral blood and tumor or nodule tissue.

Germline loops: CDR1 LNHNV, CDR2 YYDKDF (reference sequence). There are 16 residues in the CDR3. J was trimmed by 8 bases and V by 3 bases; bases with no gene match: 11. Thyroid surgery took place with no prior treatment in any patient. The table lists this clone with many counts. What it recognizes is unknown. In the original workflow: Clinicopathological groups supplied CDR3 differences that were used to build a distant-metastasis classifier for papillary thyroid cancer. Using MiXCR, TCRdb reanalyzed the PCR reads. The V and J calls shown here were made by TCRdb, not taken from the authors' results. The repertoire holds tens of thousands of clones, 15% to 20% seen once, with 22% in the top ten. Whole-study results and caveats: Versus benign nodules, malignant thyroid tumors reportedly had significantly higher TCR beta diversity, in blood and tumor.

The sample consisted of blood. The chain combines TRBV15 with TRBJ2-1; TRBD2 aligns across 9 bases. The sequence was obtained from a female donor with papillary thyroid cancer or a benign thyroid nodule (not recorded which). Some clones in this sample may be carry-over from other donors' samples. The CDR3: CATSSPSGRTSDEQFF. The CDR3 DNA reads TGTGCCACCAGCAGTCCCTCAGGGAGGACTAGCGATGAGCAGTTCTTC. The whole variable domain, filled in from reference TRBV15 and TRBJ2-1, reads DAMVIQNPRYQVTQFGKPVTLSCSQTLNHNVMYWYQQKSSQAPKLLFHYYDKDFNNEADTPDNFQSRRPNTSFCFLDIRSPGLGDTAMYLCATSSPSGRTSDEQFFGPGTRLTVL.